Listed here is a single TCR beta chain. This sample was taken from a study of T cell changes during pregnancy in multiple sclerosis. Deletions cut 5 bases from V and 5 bases from J, with 22 bases between. Germline V gives CDR1 SGHNT, CDR2 YENEEA. The CDR3 has 17 residues. Only in-frame clones appear in the TCRdb table, and some are missing; sequencing was by immunoSEQ multiplex PCR. The sample lists 47,000 or so clones, about 90% occurring once. The V call is TRBV11-3, the J call TRBJ2-1; weak D call: TRBD2 (6 bases). The sample consisted of peripheral blood, taken after pregnancy. The receptor comes from a female donor in good health, enrolled as a control in a pregnancy study. The CDR3 region is CASSPPFWRGNDNEQFF. CDR3 in DNA: TGTGCCAGCAGCCCGCCATTTTGGCGGGGTAACGACAATGAGCAGTTCTTC.